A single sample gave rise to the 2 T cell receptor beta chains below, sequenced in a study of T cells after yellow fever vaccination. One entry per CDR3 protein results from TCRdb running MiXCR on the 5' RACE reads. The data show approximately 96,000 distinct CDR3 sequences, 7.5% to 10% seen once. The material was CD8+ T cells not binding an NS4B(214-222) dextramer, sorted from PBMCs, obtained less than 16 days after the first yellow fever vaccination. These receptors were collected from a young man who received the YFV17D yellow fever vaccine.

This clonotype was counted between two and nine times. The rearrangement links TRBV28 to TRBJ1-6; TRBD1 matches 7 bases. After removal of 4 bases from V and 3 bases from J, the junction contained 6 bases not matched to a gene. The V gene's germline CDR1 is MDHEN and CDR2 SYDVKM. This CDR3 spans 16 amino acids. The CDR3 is CASSSGGGLYNSPLHF. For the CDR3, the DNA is TGTGCCAGCAGTTCTGGAGGGGGCCTCTATAATTCACCCCTCCACTTT.

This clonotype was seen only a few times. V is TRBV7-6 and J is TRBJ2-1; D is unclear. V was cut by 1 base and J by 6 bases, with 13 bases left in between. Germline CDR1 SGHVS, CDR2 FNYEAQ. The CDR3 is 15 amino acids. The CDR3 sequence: CASSLDFGSGNEQFF. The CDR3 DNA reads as TGTGCCAGCAGCTTAGATTTTGGATCAGGCAATGAGCAGTTCTTC.